Sequencing of this TCR beta chain was carried out in a study of T cell changes during pregnancy in multiple sclerosis. CDR3 length: 19 residues. V trimming: 5 bases; J trimming: 6 bases; junction bases outside the gene matches: 16. Germline CDR1 reads MNHEY; CDR2 reads SMNVEV (reference sequence). Method: immunoSEQ multiplex PCR; TCRdb's copy keeps in-frame clones and lacks some. In the table there are roughly 60,000 clones, 91% of which are singletons. This specimen was CD4+ T cells from peripheral blood mononuclear cells, taken in the first trimester of pregnancy. The V call is TRBV27, the J call TRBJ2-1; 13 bases map to TRBD2. The sequence was collected from a female donor with multiple sclerosis, enrolled in a pregnancy study. The CDR3 protein is CASSKRLAGGQLRGNEQFF. The CDR3 coding sequence is TGTGCCAGCAGTAAGCGACTAGCGGGGGGCCAACTCCGTGGCAATGAGCAGTTCTTC.